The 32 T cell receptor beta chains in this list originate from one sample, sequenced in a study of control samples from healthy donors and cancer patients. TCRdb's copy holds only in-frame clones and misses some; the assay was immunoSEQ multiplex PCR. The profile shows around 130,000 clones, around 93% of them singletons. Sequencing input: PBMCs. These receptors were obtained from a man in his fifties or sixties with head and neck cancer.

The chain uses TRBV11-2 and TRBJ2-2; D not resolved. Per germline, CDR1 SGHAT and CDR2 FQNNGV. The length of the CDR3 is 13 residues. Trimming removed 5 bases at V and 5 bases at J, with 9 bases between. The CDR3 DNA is TGTGCCAGCAGCGAATTTCTAACCGGGGAGCTGTTTTTT. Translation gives CASSEFLTGELFF.

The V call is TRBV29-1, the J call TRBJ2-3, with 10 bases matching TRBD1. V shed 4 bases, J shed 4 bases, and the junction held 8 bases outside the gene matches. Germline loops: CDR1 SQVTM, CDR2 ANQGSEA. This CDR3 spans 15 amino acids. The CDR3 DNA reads TGCAGCGTTGGCCCCGGGACAGGGGACCCAGATACGCAGTATTTT. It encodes CSVGPGTGDPDTQYF.

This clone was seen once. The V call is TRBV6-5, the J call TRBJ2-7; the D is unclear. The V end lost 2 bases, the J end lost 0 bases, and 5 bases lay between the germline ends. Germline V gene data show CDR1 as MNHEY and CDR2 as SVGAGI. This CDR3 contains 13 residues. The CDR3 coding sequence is TGTGCCAGCAGTTACGGGGACTCCTACGAGCAGTACTTC. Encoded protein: CASSYGDSYEQYF.

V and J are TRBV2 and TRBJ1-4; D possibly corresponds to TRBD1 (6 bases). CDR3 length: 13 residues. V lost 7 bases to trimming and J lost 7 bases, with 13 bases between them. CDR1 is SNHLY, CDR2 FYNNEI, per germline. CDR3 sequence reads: CASNFRGGEKLFF. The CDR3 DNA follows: TGTGCCAGCAACTTCAGGGGAGGTGAAAAACTGTTTTTT.

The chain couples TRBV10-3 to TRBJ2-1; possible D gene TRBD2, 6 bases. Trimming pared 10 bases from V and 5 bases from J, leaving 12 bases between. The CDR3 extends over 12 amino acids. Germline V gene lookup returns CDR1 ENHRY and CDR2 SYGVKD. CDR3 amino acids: CATSGGNNEQFF. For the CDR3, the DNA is TGTGCCACCTCCGGGGGTAACAATGAGCAGTTCTTC.

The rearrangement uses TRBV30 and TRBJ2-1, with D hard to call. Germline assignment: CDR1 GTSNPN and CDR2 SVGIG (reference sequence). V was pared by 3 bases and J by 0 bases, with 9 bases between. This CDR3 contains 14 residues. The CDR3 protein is CAWRTYLSYNEQFF. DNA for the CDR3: TGTGCCTGGAGAACTTATCTCTCCTACAATGAGCAGTTCTTC.

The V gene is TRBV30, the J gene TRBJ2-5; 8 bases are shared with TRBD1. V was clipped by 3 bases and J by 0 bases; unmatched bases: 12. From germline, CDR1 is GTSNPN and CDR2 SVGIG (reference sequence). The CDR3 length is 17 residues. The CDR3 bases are TGTGCCTGGAGCACAGGGGGGATAATTTGGTACCAAGAGACCCAGTACTTC. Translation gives CAWSTGGIIWYQETQYF.

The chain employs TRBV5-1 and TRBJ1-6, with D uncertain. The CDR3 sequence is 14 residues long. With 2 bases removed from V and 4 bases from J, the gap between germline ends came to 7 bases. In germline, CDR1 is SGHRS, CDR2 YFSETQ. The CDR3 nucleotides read TGCGCCAGCAGCTTAGAACGGTATAATTCACCCCTCCACTTT. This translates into CASSLERYNSPLHF.

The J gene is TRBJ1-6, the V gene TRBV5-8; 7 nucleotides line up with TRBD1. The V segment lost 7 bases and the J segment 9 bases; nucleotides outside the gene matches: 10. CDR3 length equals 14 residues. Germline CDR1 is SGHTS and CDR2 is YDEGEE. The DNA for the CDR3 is TGTGCCAGCGGCACAGGGGTGTTAGGTTCACCCCTCCACTTT. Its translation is CASGTGVLGSPLHF.

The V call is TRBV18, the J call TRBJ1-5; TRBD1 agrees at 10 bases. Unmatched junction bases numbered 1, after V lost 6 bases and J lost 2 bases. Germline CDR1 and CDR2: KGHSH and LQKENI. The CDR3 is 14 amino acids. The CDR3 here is CASSGTGGNQPQHF. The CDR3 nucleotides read TGTGCCAGCTCGGGGACAGGGGGCAATCAGCCCCAGCATTTT.

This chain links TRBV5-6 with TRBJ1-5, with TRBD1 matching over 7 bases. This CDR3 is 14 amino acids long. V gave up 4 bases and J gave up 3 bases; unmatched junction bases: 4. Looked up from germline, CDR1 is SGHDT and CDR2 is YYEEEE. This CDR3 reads CASSRTGINQPQHF. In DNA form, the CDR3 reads TGTGCCAGCAGCCGGACAGGAATCAATCAGCCCCAGCATTTT.

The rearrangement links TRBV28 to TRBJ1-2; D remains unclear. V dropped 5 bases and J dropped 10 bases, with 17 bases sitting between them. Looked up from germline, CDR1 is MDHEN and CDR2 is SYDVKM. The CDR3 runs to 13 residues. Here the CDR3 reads CASSPPLWGAYTF. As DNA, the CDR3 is TGTGCCAGCAGTCCGCCATTATGGGGTGCCTACACCTTC.

The CDR3 sequence: CASSSGLAGGLELFF. The CDR3 nucleotides are TGCGCCAGCAGCAGCGGACTAGCGGGGGGGTTAGAGCTGTTTTTT. The rearrangement joins TRBV5-1 to TRBJ2-2; 15 bases align to TRBD2. The CDR3 is 15 residues long. Unmatched junction bases numbered 6, after V lost 4 bases and J lost 11 bases. Looked up from germline, CDR1 is SGHRS and CDR2 is YFSETQ.

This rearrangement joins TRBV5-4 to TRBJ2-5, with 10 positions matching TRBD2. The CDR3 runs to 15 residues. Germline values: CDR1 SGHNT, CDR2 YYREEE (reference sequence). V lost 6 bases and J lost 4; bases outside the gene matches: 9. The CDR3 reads CASIERGGPGETQYF. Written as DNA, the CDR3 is TGTGCCAGCATAGAGCGGGGGGGCCCAGGAGAGACCCAGTACTTC.

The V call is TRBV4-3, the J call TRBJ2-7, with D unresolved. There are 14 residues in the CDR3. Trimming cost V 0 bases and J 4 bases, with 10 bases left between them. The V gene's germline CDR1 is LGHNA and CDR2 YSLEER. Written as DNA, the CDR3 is TGCGCCAGCAGCCAAGATCGTACGGCTTACGAGCAGTACTTC. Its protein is CASSQDRTAYEQYF.

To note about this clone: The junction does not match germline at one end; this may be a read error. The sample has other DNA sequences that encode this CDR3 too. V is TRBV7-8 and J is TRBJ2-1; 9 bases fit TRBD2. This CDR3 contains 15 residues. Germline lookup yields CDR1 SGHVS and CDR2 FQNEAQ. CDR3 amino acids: CASSSVTSGYNEQFF. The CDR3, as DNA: TGTGCCAGCAGCTCAGTGACTAGCGGTTACAATGAACAGTTCTTC.

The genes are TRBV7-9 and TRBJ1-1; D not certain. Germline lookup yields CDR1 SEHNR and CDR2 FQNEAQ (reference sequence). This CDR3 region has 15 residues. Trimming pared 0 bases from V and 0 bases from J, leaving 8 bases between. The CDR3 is CASSLAGPMNTEAFF. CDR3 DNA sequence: TGTGCCAGCAGCTTAGCAGGACCGATGAACACTGAAGCTTTCTTT. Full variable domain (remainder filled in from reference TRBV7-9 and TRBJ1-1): DTGVSQNPRHKITKRGQNVTFRCDPISEHNRLYWYRQTLGQGPEFLTYFQNEAQLEKSRLLSDRFSAERPKGSFSTLEIQRTEQGDSAMYLCASSLAGPMNTEAFFGQGTRLTVV.

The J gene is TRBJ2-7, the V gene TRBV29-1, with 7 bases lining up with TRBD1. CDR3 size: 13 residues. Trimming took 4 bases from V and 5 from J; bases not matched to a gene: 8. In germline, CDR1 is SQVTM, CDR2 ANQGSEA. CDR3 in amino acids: CSVGGQEDNEQYF. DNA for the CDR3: TGCAGCGTTGGAGGACAGGAGGACAACGAGCAGTACTTC.

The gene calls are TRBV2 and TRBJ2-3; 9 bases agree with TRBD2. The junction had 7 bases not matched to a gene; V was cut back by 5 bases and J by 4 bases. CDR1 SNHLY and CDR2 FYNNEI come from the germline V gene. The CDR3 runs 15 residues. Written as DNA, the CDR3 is TGTGCCAGCAGTACCGTGCGGGGGGGCTCAGATACGCAGTATTTT. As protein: CASSTVRGGSDTQYF.

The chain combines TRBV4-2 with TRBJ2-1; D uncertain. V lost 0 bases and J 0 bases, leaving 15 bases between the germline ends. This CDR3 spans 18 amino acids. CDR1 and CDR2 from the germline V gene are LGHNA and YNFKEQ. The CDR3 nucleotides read TGTGCCAGCAGCCAAGATTACCGGGCCACCGACTCCTACAATGAGCAGTTCTTC. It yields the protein CASSQDYRATDSYNEQFF.

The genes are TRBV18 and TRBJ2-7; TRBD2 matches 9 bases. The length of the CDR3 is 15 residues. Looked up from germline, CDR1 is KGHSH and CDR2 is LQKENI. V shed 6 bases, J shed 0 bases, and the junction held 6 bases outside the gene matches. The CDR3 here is CASSHSGGSSYEQYF. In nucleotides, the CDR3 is TGTGCCAGCTCCCATAGCGGGGGAAGCTCCTACGAGCAGTACTTC.

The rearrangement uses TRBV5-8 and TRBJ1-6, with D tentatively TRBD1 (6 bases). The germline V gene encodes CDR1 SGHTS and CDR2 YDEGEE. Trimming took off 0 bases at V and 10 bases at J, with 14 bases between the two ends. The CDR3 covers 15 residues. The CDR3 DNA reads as TGTGCCAGCAGCTTGGCTGCAGGGACAAGATCACCCCTCCACTTT. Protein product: CASSLAAGTRSPLHF.

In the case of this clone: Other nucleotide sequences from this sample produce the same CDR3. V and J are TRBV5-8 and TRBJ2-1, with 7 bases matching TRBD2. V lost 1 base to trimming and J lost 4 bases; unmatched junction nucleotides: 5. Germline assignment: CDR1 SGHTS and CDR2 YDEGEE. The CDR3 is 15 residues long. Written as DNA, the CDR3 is TGTGCCAGCAGCTTGATGGCTAGCGGATACAATGAGCAGTTCTTC. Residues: CASSLMASGYNEQFF.

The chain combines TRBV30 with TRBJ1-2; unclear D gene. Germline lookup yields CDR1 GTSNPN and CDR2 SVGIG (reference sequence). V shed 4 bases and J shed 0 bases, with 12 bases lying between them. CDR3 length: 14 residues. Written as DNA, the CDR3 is TGTGCCTGGACCGTCGGGGTTTCTAACTATGGCTACACCTTC. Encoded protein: CAWTVGVSNYGYTF.

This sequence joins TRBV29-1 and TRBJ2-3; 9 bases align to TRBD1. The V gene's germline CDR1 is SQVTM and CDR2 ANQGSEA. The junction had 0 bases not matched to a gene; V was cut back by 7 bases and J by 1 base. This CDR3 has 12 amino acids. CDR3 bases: TGCAGCGACAGGGGGCGCACAGATACGCAGTATTTT. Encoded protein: CSDRGRTDTQYF.

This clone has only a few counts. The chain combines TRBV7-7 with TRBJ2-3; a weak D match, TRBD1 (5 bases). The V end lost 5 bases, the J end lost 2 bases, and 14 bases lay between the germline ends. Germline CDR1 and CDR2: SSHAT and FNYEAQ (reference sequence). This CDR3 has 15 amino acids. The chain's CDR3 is CASSLGLGVTDTQYF. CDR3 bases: TGTGCCAGCAGCCTAGGGCTAGGGGTCACAGATACGCAGTATTTT.

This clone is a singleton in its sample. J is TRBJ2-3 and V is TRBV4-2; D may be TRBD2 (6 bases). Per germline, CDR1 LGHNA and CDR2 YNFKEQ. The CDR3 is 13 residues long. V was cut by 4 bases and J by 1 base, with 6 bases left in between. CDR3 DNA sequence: TGTGCCAGCAGCCGGGGGGGCACAGATACGCAGTATTTT. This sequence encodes CASSRGGTDTQYF.

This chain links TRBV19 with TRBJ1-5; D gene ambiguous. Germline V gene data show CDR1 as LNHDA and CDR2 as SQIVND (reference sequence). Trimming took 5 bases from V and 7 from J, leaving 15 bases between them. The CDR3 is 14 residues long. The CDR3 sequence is CASSSHPLGQPQHF. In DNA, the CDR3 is TGTGCCAGTAGTTCACATCCCCTGGGCCAGCCCCAGCATTTT.

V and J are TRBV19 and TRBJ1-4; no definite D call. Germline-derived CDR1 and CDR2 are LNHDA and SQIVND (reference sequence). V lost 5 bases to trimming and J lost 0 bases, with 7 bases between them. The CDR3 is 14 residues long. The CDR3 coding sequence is TGTGCCAGTAGTCGGTATGCAACTAATGAAAAACTGTTTTTT. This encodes CASSRYATNEKLFF. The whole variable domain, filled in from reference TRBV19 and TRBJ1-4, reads DGGITQSPKYLFRKEGQNVTLSCEQNLNHDAMYWYRQDPGQGLRLIYYSQIVNDFQKGDIAEGYSVSREKKESFPLTVTSAQKNPTAFYLCASSRYATNEKLFFGSGTQLSVL.

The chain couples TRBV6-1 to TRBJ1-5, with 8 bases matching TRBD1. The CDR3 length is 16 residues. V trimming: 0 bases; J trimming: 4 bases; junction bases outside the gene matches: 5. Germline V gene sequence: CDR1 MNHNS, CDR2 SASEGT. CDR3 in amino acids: CASSEARRQGNQPQHF. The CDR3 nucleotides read TGTGCCAGCAGTGAAGCTCGTAGACAGGGGAATCAGCCCCAGCATTTT.

This CDR3 reads CASSLGRDEQYF. The CDR3 DNA reads as TGTGCCAGCAGTTTAGGTAGGGACGAGCAGTACTTC. The chain combines TRBV12-3 or TRBV12-4 with TRBJ2-7; D is unclear. This CDR3 has 12 amino acids. V was trimmed by 1 base and J by 5 bases, leaving 6 bases between them.

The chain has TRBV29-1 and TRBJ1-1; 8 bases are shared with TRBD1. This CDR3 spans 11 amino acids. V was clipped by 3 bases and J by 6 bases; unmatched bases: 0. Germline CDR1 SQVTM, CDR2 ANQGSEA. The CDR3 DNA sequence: TGCAGCGTTGAGACAGGGGCTGAAGCTTTCTTT. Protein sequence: CSVETGAEAFF.